This T cell receptor beta chain is from a study of blood T cell repertoires in COVID-19. Across the whole study: The analysed material was cDNA or gDNA that came from T cells, B-cell-depleted T cells, or PBMCs.

Germline CDR1 MNHEY, CDR2 SVGAGI. This CDR3 comprises 14 residues. V was shortened by 2 bases and J by 2 bases, with 8 bases between the two germline ends. Source study methods: Reference gene primer amplification gave nucleated cell count estimates. Profiled with immunoSEQ multiplex PCR; TCRdb holds only in-frame clones, not every one. V, J and clone size were drawn from that table, and D and trimming were deduced from the DNA. The sample consists of 310,000 or so clones, 88% of them appearing once. Enrolment of Seattle patients took place during active infection, and they were followed longitudinally.

This clonotype originated in a woman aged 25 to 39 with COVID-19, enrolled during active disease. The chain has TRBV6-5 and TRBJ2-3; D gene unclear. Sequencing input: peripheral blood. The CDR3 is CASSYRDTTDTQYF. The DNA for the CDR3 is TGTGCCAGCAGTTACCGTGACACCACAGATACGCAGTATTTT.